This TCR beta chain was recorded in a study of regulatory T cells in long-lasting Graves disease. Study findings and constraints: Relative to new patients (around 1,000), persistent patients exhibited greater sharing of public clonotypes (around 2,700).

Time point denoted: persistent/refractory GD, antithyroid drugs over 5 years with positive TRAb. Researchers made the TCR library from RNA that was extracted from PBMCs. Roughly 10-milliliter peripheral blood samples went into EDTA tubes. Trimming took 0 bases from V and 7 from J, leaving 4 bases between them. Germline CDR1 DFQATT, CDR2 SNEGSKA (reference sequence). The CDR3 has 10 amino acids. About this clonotype itself: Its antigen is currently unknown.

Through Arm-PCR of CDR3 regions and iRepertoire HTBI primers, TCR beta libraries were built. MiXCR was run by TCRdb on the multiplex PCR reads, yielding one entry per CDR3 protein. The sample contains 450,000 or so distinct CDR3 sequences, less than 25% of which appear only once. The source is a female donor with Graves disease. The sample was peripheral blood mononuclear cells (PBMCs), taken when the disease was refractory, from a patient treated with antithyroid drugs. The chain joins TRBV20-1 to TRBJ2-7, with unresolved D. CDR3: CSARDREQYF. In nucleotides, the CDR3 is TGCAGTGCTAGAGATAGGGAGCAGTACTTC.